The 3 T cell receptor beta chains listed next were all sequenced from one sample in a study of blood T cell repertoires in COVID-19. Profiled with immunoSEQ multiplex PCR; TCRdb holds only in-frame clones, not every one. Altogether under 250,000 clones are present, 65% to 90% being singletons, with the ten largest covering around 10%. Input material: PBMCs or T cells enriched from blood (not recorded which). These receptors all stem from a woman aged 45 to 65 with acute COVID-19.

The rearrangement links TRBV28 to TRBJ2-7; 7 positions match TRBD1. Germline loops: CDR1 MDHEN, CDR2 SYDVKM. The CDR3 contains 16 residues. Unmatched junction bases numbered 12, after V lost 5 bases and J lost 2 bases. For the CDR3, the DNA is TGTGCCAGCAGTCTAACGACAGGGAACCATCCCTACGAGCAGTACTTC. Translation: CASSLTTGNHPYEQYF.

For the CDR3, the DNA is TGTGCCAGCAGACACCGGGAACGGCCCTCCCTGATTGGGGGCTACACCTTC. This gives the protein CASRHRERPSLIGGYTF. This sequence joins TRBV28 and TRBJ1-2; D uncertain. V lost 6 bases, J lost 8 bases, and 28 bases lay in between. Per the germline V gene, CDR1 is MDHEN and CDR2 is SYDVKM. The CDR3 length is 17 residues.

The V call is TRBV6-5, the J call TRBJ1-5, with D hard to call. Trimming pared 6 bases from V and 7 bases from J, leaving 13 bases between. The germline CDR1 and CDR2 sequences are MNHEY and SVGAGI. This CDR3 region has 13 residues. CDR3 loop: CASRRENGQPQHF. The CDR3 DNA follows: TGTGCCAGCAGGAGGGAGAATGGACAGCCCCAGCATTTT.